One sample yielded the 25 T cell receptor beta chains listed below, sequenced in a study of blood T cell repertoires in COVID-19. Libraries were prepared by immunoSEQ multiplex PCR; TCRdb keeps only in-frame clonotypes and omits some of them. The sample comprises about 88,000 clones, more than 90% of which are singletons, and around 1.6% rests with the top ten. The sequenced sample consisted of peripheral blood. The receptors originated from a man aged 55 to 70 with acute or convalescent COVID-19.

The rearrangement uses TRBV2 and TRBJ2-7; tentatively, D is TRBD1 (6 bases). Per the germline V gene, CDR1 is SNHLY and CDR2 is FYNNEI. The CDR3 has 15 amino acids. Between the trimmed V and J ends, which lost 4 bases and 0 bases, there was a span of 13 bases. CDR3 loop: CASSGKGVSSYEQYF. DNA of the CDR3: TGTGCCAGCAGTGGTAAGGGGGTAAGCTCCTACGAGCAGTACTTC.

The gene calls are TRBV5-6 and TRBJ2-2; 13 bases align to TRBD2. The germline V gene has CDR1 SGHDT and CDR2 YYEEEE. The CDR3 is 18 residues long. J gave up 5 bases and V 0 bases, and 7 bases lay outside the gene matches. CDR3 region: CASSLVGLAGPGTGELFF. CDR3 sequence (DNA): TGTGCCAGCAGCTTGGTGGGACTAGCGGGGCCGGGGACCGGGGAGCTGTTTTTT.

This chain uses TRBV11-2 with TRBJ1-2, with TRBD1 matching 9 bases. With V trimmed by 1 base and J by 4 bases, 10 bases remained unmatched. This CDR3 has 17 amino acids. Germline CDR1 is SGHAT and CDR2 is FQNNGV. This CDR3 is CASSLGAWTGDGYGYTF. The CDR3 DNA reads TGTGCCAGCAGCTTAGGAGCATGGACAGGGGATGGCTATGGCTACACCTTC.

This rearrangement joins TRBV3-1 (or the pseudogene TRBV3-2) to TRBJ2-1; TRBD2 matches 9 bases. With V trimmed by 4 bases and J by 1 base, 14 bases remained unmatched. The CDR3 runs 19 residues. CDR1 LGHDT and CDR2 YNNKEL come from the germline V gene (reference sequence). In nucleotides, the CDR3 is TGTGCCAGCAGCCTACCTTGGGGCGCGGGAGGGCGGTCCTACAATGAGCAGTTCTTC. Amino acids: CASSLPWGAGGRSYNEQFF.

The genes are TRBV28 and TRBJ1-2; TRBD1 matches at 8 bases. V lost 6 bases, J lost 8 bases, and 8 bases stayed unmatched. The CDR3 consists of 13 residues. Germline V gene lookup returns CDR1 MDHEN and CDR2 SYDVKM. As DNA, the CDR3 is TGTGCCAGCAGCAAACAGGGGGTTCAGGGCTACACCTTC. Its protein product is CASSKQGVQGYTF.

This clone has just one count. The chain employs TRBV19 and TRBJ1-2, with 7 bases fitting TRBD1. Germline V gene lookup returns CDR1 LNHDA and CDR2 SQIVND (reference sequence). With V trimmed by 5 bases and J by 7 bases, 7 bases remained unmatched. This CDR3 contains 13 residues. The CDR3 protein is CASSPTGSGGYTF. The CDR3 nucleotides are TGTGCCAGTAGTCCGACAGGGTCCGGTGGCTACACCTTC.

The chain links TRBV28 to TRBJ2-7; weak D call: TRBD1 (5 bases). Germline loops: CDR1 MDHEN, CDR2 SYDVKM. The CDR3 spans 14 residues. Trimming cost V 5 bases and J 2 bases, with 13 bases left between them. The chain's CDR3 is CASSPRDRAYEQYF. The DNA of the CDR3 is TGTGCCAGCAGTCCAAGAGACAGAGCCTACGAGCAGTACTTC.

The chain employs TRBV7-2 and TRBJ2-6; weak D call: TRBD2 (5 bases). V dropped 2 bases and J dropped 2 bases, with 10 bases sitting between them. The CDR3 has 16 residues. Germline lookup yields CDR1 SGHTA and CDR2 FQGNSA. The CDR3, as DNA: TGTGCCAGCAGCTTAAGGGTGGGAGCTGGGGCCAACGTCCTGACTTTC. Its translation: CASSLRVGAGANVLTF.

This clone was seen just once. The chain employs TRBV28 and TRBJ2-1; TRBD2 agrees at 12 bases. V was pared by 5 bases and J by 8 bases, with 4 bases of the junction left unmatched. The germline V gene encodes CDR1 MDHEN and CDR2 SYDVKM. The CDR3 has 14 amino acids. CDR3 protein: CASSLAGGQHEQFF. CDR3 in DNA: TGTGCCAGCAGTCTAGCGGGAGGGCAACATGAGCAGTTCTTC.

The rearrangement uses TRBV19 and TRBJ2-1; TRBD2 is a possible D gene (6 bases). Per the germline V gene, CDR1 is LNHDA and CDR2 is SQIVND (reference sequence). V lost 1 base to trimming and J lost 0 bases, with 7 bases between them. The CDR3 has 15 residues. CDR3: CASSIAGDSYNEQFF. Written as DNA, the CDR3 is TGTGCCAGTAGTATAGCGGGGGACTCCTACAATGAGCAGTTCTTC.

The rearrangement joins TRBV14 to TRBJ1-4, with D tentatively TRBD1 (5 bases). V was cut by 3 bases and J by 10 bases, with 18 bases left in between. The CDR3 has 15 amino acids. Germline-derived CDR1 and CDR2 are SGHDN and FVKESK. CDR3 residues: CASSQDKIPLGKLFF. CDR3 nucleotide sequence: TGTGCCAGCAGCCAGGACAAGATCCCATTAGGAAAACTGTTTTTT.

The V and J genes are TRBV7-9 and TRBJ1-6; TRBD1 matches at 7 bases. V trimming: 1 base; J trimming: 5 bases; junction bases outside the gene matches: 2. The CDR3 contains 15 residues. Germline CDR1 reads SEHNR; CDR2 reads FQNEAQ (reference sequence). DNA of the CDR3: TGTGCCAGCAGCTTAGGGGACAGTAATAATTCACCCCTCCACTTT. Protein sequence: CASSLGDSNNSPLHF.

This clone was seen once. The chain couples TRBV11-2 to TRBJ1-4, with D unclear. The V and J ends lost 0 bases and 12 bases respectively, with 11 bases between them. Germline V gives CDR1 SGHAT, CDR2 FQNNGV. The CDR3 sequence is 13 residues long. The CDR3 spells CASSLDLQRQLFF. As DNA, the CDR3 is TGTGCCAGCAGCTTAGACTTACAGCGGCAACTGTTTTTT.

The chain joins TRBV19 to TRBJ2-1; D possibly corresponds to TRBD1 (5 bases). Germline assignment: CDR1 LNHDA and CDR2 SQIVND (reference sequence). Trimming took off 6 bases at V and 0 bases at J, with 15 bases between the two ends. This CDR3 comprises 16 residues. The CDR3 region has the DNA TGTGCCAGTAGCGCATGGAAGGGGAACTCCTACAATGAGCAGTTCTTC. This translates into CASSAWKGNSYNEQFF.

The V call is TRBV7-2, the J call TRBJ2-7, with TRBD2 identical over 7 bases. V shed 5 bases and J 0 bases; nucleotides not matched to a gene: 1. The CDR3 loop spans 13 amino acids. Per germline, CDR1 SGHTA and CDR2 FQGNSA. The CDR3 bases are TGTGCCAGCAGCAGGGACTACTCCTACGAGCAGTACTTC. This sequence encodes CASSRDYSYEQYF.

The chain combines TRBV2 with TRBJ2-3; 8 positions match TRBD2. There are 14 residues in the CDR3. Unmatched junction bases numbered 3, after V lost 6 bases and J lost 1 base. Germline CDR1 reads SNHLY; CDR2 reads FYNNEI. The CDR3, as DNA: TGTGCCAGCAGAGGACTAGCTGGCACAGATACGCAGTATTTT. Protein sequence: CASRGLAGTDTQYF.

V and J are TRBV19 and TRBJ1-5, with 9 positions matching TRBD1. The CDR3 runs 15 residues. Unmatched junction bases numbered 6, after V lost 6 bases and J lost 3 bases. Germline assignment: CDR1 LNHDA and CDR2 SQIVND (reference sequence). This chain's CDR3 is CASSRGTGNNQPQHF. In nucleotides, the CDR3 is TGTGCCAGTAGCCGTGGGACAGGGAACAATCAGCCCCAGCATTTT.

The CDR3 DNA reads TGTGCCAGCAGTCTGGCGTCGAAGGGAGGCACTGAAGCTTTCTTT. It specifies CASSLASKGGTEAFF. The genes are TRBV6-5 and TRBJ1-1; no definite D call. Germline CDR1 MNHEY, CDR2 SVGAGI. There are 15 residues in the CDR3. Trimming shortened V by 5 bases and J by 4 bases, and 17 bases separated the two germline ends.

The chain links TRBV10-3 to TRBJ1-1; the D is unclear. The CDR3 extends over 12 amino acids. Germline V gene data show CDR1 as ENHRY and CDR2 as SYGVKD. V was pared by 8 bases and J by 2 bases, with 9 bases between. The chain's CDR3 is CAISLPNTEAFF. The CDR3 coding sequence is TGTGCCATCTCCCTCCCTAACACTGAAGCTTTCTTT.

The chain couples TRBV5-6 to TRBJ2-7, with 8 bases fitting TRBD1. The CDR3 extends over 16 amino acids. The germline CDR1 and CDR2 sequences are SGHDT and YYEEEE. After removal of 4 bases from V and 6 bases from J, the junction contained 15 bases not matched to a gene. The CDR3 DNA reads as TGTGCCAGCAGCGTGAGGTTTGGGACAGGTACCAGCGAGCAGTACTTC. Its protein product is CASSVRFGTGTSEQYF. Looking up the rest from reference TRBV5-6 and TRBJ2-7 gives the full variable domain: DAGVTQSPTHLIKTRGQQVTLRCSPKSGHDTVSWYQQALGQGPQFIFQYYEEEERQRGNFPDRFSGHQFPNYSSELNVNALLLGDSALYLCASSVRFGTGTSEQYFGPGTRLTVT.

This clone was detected once. The chain joins TRBV27 to TRBJ2-7, with 12 bases that match TRBD2. Losses at the gene ends were 5 bases for V and 12 bases for J; bases not matched to a gene: 11. The length of the CDR3 is 14 residues. Germline V gene data show CDR1 as MNHEY and CDR2 as SMNVEV (reference sequence). CDR3 sequence: CASSPGTSGPPAYF. The CDR3 DNA is TGTGCCAGCAGTCCCGGGACTAGCGGGCCCCCAGCGTACTTC.

This chain connects TRBV28 to TRBJ1-5, with no clear D. CDR1 is MDHEN, CDR2 SYDVKM, per germline. The CDR3 extends over 13 amino acids. Trimming left V 2 bases short and J 9 bases short, with 11 bases between. CDR3 in DNA: TGTGCCAGCAGTTTACACCCCCTTAGGCCCCAGCATTTT. Translated: CASSLHPLRPQHF. Combining the CDR3 with reference TRBV28 and TRBJ1-5 gives the whole variable domain DVKVTQSSRYLVKRTGEKVFLECVQDMDHENMFWYRQDPGLGLRLIYFSYDVKMKEKGDIPEGYSVSREKKERFSLILESASTNQTSMYLCASSLHPLRPQHFGDGTRLSIL.

The chain has TRBV9 and TRBJ2-7, with 8 bases matching TRBD1. From germline, CDR1 is SGDLS and CDR2 YYNGEE. The V and J ends lost 4 bases and 5 bases, in that order; junction bases with no gene match: 8. The CDR3 has 14 residues. The CDR3 sequence: CASSLRTGTHEQYF. The DNA for the CDR3 is TGTGCCAGCAGCCTGCGGACAGGGACCCACGAGCAGTACTTC.

This clone was seen a single time. The chain uses TRBV13 and TRBJ2-1; 13 bases match TRBD2. Germline V CDR1 and CDR2: PRHDT, FYEKMQ (reference sequence). J lost 0 bases, V lost 0 bases, and 5 bases had no gene match. The CDR3 spans 19 residues. For the CDR3, the DNA is TGTGCCAGCAGCTTAGGCGGGGGACTAGCGGGATCCTCCTACAATGAGCAGTTCTTC. This encodes CASSLGGGLAGSSYNEQFF.

The chain employs TRBV5-6 and TRBJ1-1; D ambiguous. In germline, CDR1 is SGHDT, CDR2 YYEEEE. Trimming took 4 bases from V and 3 from J, leaving 16 bases between them. There are 15 residues in the CDR3. The CDR3 DNA reads TGTGCCAGCAGCCCGGTTGGGAGCGGGGACACTGAAGCTTTCTTT. It is translated as CASSPVGSGDTEAFF. The whole variable domain, filled in from reference TRBV5-6 and TRBJ1-1, reads DAGVTQSPTHLIKTRGQQVTLRCSPKSGHDTVSWYQQALGQGPQFIFQYYEEEERQRGNFPDRFSGHQFPNYSSELNVNALLLGDSALYLCASSPVGSGDTEAFFGQGTRLTVV.